A single sample gave rise to the 30 T cell receptor beta chains below, sequenced in a study of blood T cell repertoires in COVID-19. Only in-frame clones appear in the TCRdb table, and some are missing; sequencing was by immunoSEQ multiplex PCR. The sample carries roughly 190,000 clones, 75% to 80% recorded once. Sequenced: peripheral blood. The source of these receptors is a woman aged 45 to 65 with active or convalescent COVID-19.

The chain couples TRBV6-5 to TRBJ1-4; 7 nucleotides line up with TRBD1. Trimming removed 8 bases from V and 1 base from J; junction bases left unmatched: 4. Germline-derived CDR1 and CDR2 are MNHEY and SVGAGI. The CDR3 is 14 amino acids. CDR3 loop: CASRWDRTNEKLFF. The DNA for the CDR3 is TGTGCCAGCCGGTGGGACAGAACTAATGAAAAACTGTTTTTT.

This clone was seen only once. V gene TRBV3-1 (or the pseudogene TRBV3-2) combines with J gene TRBJ1-1, with TRBD1 identical over 7 bases. Germline V gives CDR1 LGHDT, CDR2 YNNKEL (reference sequence). V lost 1 base, J lost 8 bases, and 7 bases stayed unmatched. The CDR3 length is 14 residues. CDR3 sequence: CASSQGIRGTEAFF. The CDR3 DNA is TGTGCCAGCAGCCAAGGAATCAGGGGGACCGAAGCTTTCTTT.

This clone was observed once. The chain couples TRBV30 to TRBJ1-5, with unresolved D. Trimming cost V 1 base and J 3 bases, with 4 bases left between them. In germline, CDR1 is GTSNPN, CDR2 SVGIG (reference sequence). This CDR3 has 12 amino acids. The CDR3 nucleotides read TGTGCCTGGAGTGACAACAATCAGCCCCAGCATTTT. The encoded protein is CAWSDNNQPQHF. The entire variable domain, with the rest obtained from reference TRBV30 and TRBJ1-5, is as follows: SQTIHQWPATLVQPVGSPLSLECTVEGTSNPNLYWYRQAAGRGLQLLFYSVGIGQISSEVPQNLSASRPQDRQFILSSKKLLLSDSGFYLCAWSDNNQPQHFGDGTRLSIL.

The genes are TRBV29-1 and TRBJ2-1; 13 bases line up with TRBD2. Germline trimming cut 4 bases from V and 7 bases from J; bases unmatched to any gene: 1. Per germline, CDR1 SQVTM and CDR2 ANQGSEA. This CDR3 has 13 amino acids. The CDR3 loop is CSVGLAGGNEQFF. CDR3 coding DNA: TGCAGCGTTGGACTAGCGGGAGGAAATGAGCAGTTCTTC.

The chain links TRBV6-5 to TRBJ1-5; possibly TRBD1 for D (5 bases). Trimming took off 5 bases at V and 6 bases at J, with 8 bases between the two ends. CDR3 size: 12 residues. In germline, CDR1 is MNHEY, CDR2 SVGAGI. Here the CDR3 DNA reads TGTGCCAGCAGTCAGGGTATTCAGCCCCAGCATTTT. Protein sequence: CASSQGIQPQHF.

The V call is TRBV6-4, the J call TRBJ2-5; D may be TRBD1 (5 bases). CDR3 length: 18 amino acids. Trimming removed 0 bases from V and 1 base from J, with 18 bases in between. CDR1 is MRHNA, CDR2 SNTAGT, per germline. The CDR3 coding sequence is TGTGCCAGCAGTGACTCGAACCGACCAGGACAAGGCCAAGAGACCCAGTACTTC. Translated: CASSDSNRPGQGQETQYF.

This clone was seen at least ten times. The chain links TRBV7-9 to TRBJ2-3; D perhaps matches TRBD1 (5 bases). V was clipped by 5 bases and J by 3 bases, with 15 bases between them. Per the germline V gene, CDR1 is SEHNR and CDR2 is FQNEAQ (reference sequence). The CDR3 loop spans 15 amino acids. CDR3 bases: TGTGCCAGCAGCCCGCGTGGGGCTGGGACAGATACGCAGTATTTT. This gives the protein CASSPRGAGTDTQYF.

The chain recombines TRBV6-2 or TRBV6-3 with TRBJ2-7, with D possibly being TRBD2 (6 bases). Germline V CDR1 and CDR2: MNHEY, SVGEGT. The CDR3 consists of 14 residues. Trimming removed 6 bases at V and 0 bases at J, with 12 bases between. Here the CDR3 DNA reads TGTGCCAGCAGACCTAGCGTTCACTCCTACGAGCAGTACTTC. Translation gives CASRPSVHSYEQYF.

The chain couples TRBV7-9 to TRBJ1-1, with a tentative D call TRBD1 (6 bases). Looked up from germline, CDR1 is SEHNR and CDR2 is FQNEAQ (reference sequence). With 2 bases removed from V and 11 bases from J, the gap between germline ends came to 15 bases. This CDR3 region has 13 residues. DNA for the CDR3: TGTGCCAGCAGCTTAAATCAGGGGAAGGGGGCTTTCTTT. Translating gives CASSLNQGKGAFF.

The J gene is TRBJ1-6, the V gene TRBV7-2; a possible D gene is TRBD1 (5 bases). The germline V gene encodes CDR1 SGHTA and CDR2 FQGNSA. The CDR3 is 15 residues long. V was cut by 5 bases and J by 4 bases, with 12 bases left in between. The CDR3 region has the DNA TGTGCCAGCAGCCCACGACAGTCATATAATTCACCCCTCCACTTT. Translating it yields CASSPRQSYNSPLHF.

The chain carries TRBV19 and TRBJ1-5; possible D gene TRBD1, 6 bases. This CDR3 spans 14 amino acids. Germline V gene sequence: CDR1 LNHDA, CDR2 SQIVND (reference sequence). Trimming shortened V by 3 bases and J by 7 bases, and 13 bases separated the two germline ends. The CDR3 DNA sequence: TGTGCCAGTAGTATCATCCCGGGGGGCCAGCCCCAGCATTTT. The encoded protein is CASSIIPGGQPQHF.

This clone was observed a single time. Other DNA sequences of this sample code for an identical CDR3. This chain joins TRBV6-5 and TRBJ1-1, with 8 bases identical to TRBD1. The ends lost 6 bases at V and 1 base at J; junction bases unmatched: 1. The CDR3 length is 13 residues. CDR1 is MNHEY, CDR2 SVGAGI, per germline. The CDR3 loop is CASRGTGNTEAFF. The CDR3 coding sequence is TGTGCCAGCAGGGGGACAGGGAACACTGAAGCTTTCTTT.

This clone occurred many times. J is TRBJ1-3 and V is TRBV7-9; D remains unclear. Germline V lookup: CDR1 SEHNR, CDR2 FQNEAQ (reference sequence). This CDR3 comprises 13 residues. V was pared by 5 bases and J by 0 bases, with 5 bases between. As DNA, the CDR3 is TGTGCCAGCAGCCCATCCTCTGGAAACACCATATATTTT. It encodes CASSPSSGNTIYF.

The chain uses TRBV18 and TRBJ1-2, with TRBD1 matching 9 bases. This CDR3 has 15 residues. Trimming cost V 3 bases and J 3 bases; bases outside gene matches: 5. Germline CDR1 is KGHSH and CDR2 is LQKENI. The CDR3 DNA sequence: TGTGCCAGCTCACCGGGACAGGGCGGATACTATGGCTACACCTTC. Its protein is CASSPGQGGYYGYTF.

This chain joins TRBV18 and TRBJ2-6, with 8 bases lining up with TRBD1. The CDR3 has 15 amino acids. Per germline, CDR1 KGHSH and CDR2 LQKENI. The V segment lost 8 bases and the J segment 0 bases; nucleotides outside the gene matches: 3. The CDR3 sequence: CASGDRISGANVLTF. For the CDR3, the DNA is TGTGCCAGCGGGGACAGGATCTCTGGGGCCAACGTCCTGACTTTC.

This clone was seen a handful of times. The chain joins TRBV7-6 to TRBJ2-1; 14 bases match TRBD2. Trimming at V came to 1 base and at J to 8 bases, leaving 4 bases not matched to a gene. The CDR3 is 16 residues long. In germline, CDR1 is SGHVS, CDR2 FNYEAQ. In DNA, the CDR3 is TGTGCCAGCAGCTTAGAAGTGGGACTAGCGGGAGATGAGCAGTTCTTC. Encoded protein: CASSLEVGLAGDEQFF.

This rearrangement joins TRBV6-2 or TRBV6-3 to TRBJ2-1; TRBD1 is a possible D gene (5 bases). The germline V gene has CDR1 MNHEY and CDR2 SVGEGT. Trimming took 2 bases from V and 8 from J, leaving 31 bases between them. The CDR3 is 20 amino acids. CDR3 amino acids: CASSYPRLKAAGPFEDEQFF. The CDR3 DNA reads as TGTGCCAGCAGTTACCCACGGTTAAAGGCAGCAGGGCCGTTTGAGGATGAGCAGTTCTTC.

The chain carries TRBV9 and TRBJ2-2, with a possible D match to TRBD1 (5 bases). The CDR3 length is 15 residues. Trimming removed 0 bases from V and 0 bases from J, with 6 bases in between. Germline CDR1 is SGDLS and CDR2 is YYNGEE. The CDR3 DNA is TGTGCCAGCAGCGTAGGGGGCGCGAACACCGGGGAGCTGTTTTTT. This encodes CASSVGGANTGELFF.

V usage is TRBV5-5 and J usage is TRBJ2-1; the match to TRBD2 covers 13 bases. There are 17 residues in the CDR3. V trimming: 0 bases; J trimming: 7 bases; junction bases outside the gene matches: 7. In germline, CDR1 is SGHKS, CDR2 YYEKEE (reference sequence). The CDR3 is CASSLAGRLAGGNEQFF. In DNA, the CDR3 is TGTGCCAGCAGCTTGGCCGGGCGACTAGCGGGAGGTAATGAGCAGTTCTTC. Full variable domain (rest looked up from reference TRBV5-5 and TRBJ2-1): DAGVTQSPTHLIKTRGQQVTLRCSPISGHKSVSWYQQVLGQGPQFIFQYYEKEERGRGNFPDRFSARQFPNYSSELNVNALLLGDSALYLCASSLAGRLAGGNEQFFGPGTRLTVL.

This chain uses TRBV15 with TRBJ1-1; the match to TRBD1 covers 7 bases. V was pared by 0 bases and J by 8 bases, with 3 bases of the junction left unmatched. Looked up from germline, CDR1 is LNHNV and CDR2 is YYDKDF (reference sequence). The CDR3 contains 13 residues. The CDR3, as DNA: TGTGCCACCAGCAGAGAGGGGGACAGAGAAGCTTTCTTT. It translates to CATSREGDREAFF.

J is TRBJ1-5 and V is TRBV20-1; D unclear. The germline V gene has CDR1 DFQATT and CDR2 SNEGSKA (reference sequence). Between the trimmed V and J ends, which lost 3 bases and 0 bases, there was a span of 18 bases. This CDR3 spans 17 amino acids. In DNA form, the CDR3 reads TGCAGTGCTAGTGGGGTCCAGGTTTCCGATAGCAATCAGCCCCAGCATTTT. Its translation is CSASGVQVSDSNQPQHF.

The chain recombines TRBV6-2 or TRBV6-3 with TRBJ1-1; 9 positions match TRBD1. The CDR3 runs 12 residues. V shed 0 bases and J 11 bases; nucleotides not matched to a gene: 1. Germline CDR1 and CDR2: MNHEY and SVGEGT. DNA for the CDR3: TGTGCCAGCAGTTACTCGGACAGGGGCGCTTTCTTT. This encodes CASSYSDRGAFF.

The chain carries TRBV20-1 and TRBJ1-1; D is unclear. Germline V gene sequence: CDR1 DFQATT, CDR2 SNEGSKA (reference sequence). V was pared by 3 bases and J by 10 bases, with 15 bases between. This CDR3 is 12 amino acids long. This CDR3 is CSASDVYRLAFF. DNA of the CDR3: TGCAGTGCTAGTGACGTTTACAGATTAGCTTTCTTT.

J is TRBJ1-2 and V is TRBV11-2; 7 nucleotides line up with TRBD1. J gave up 4 bases and V 5 bases, and 7 bases lay outside the gene matches. CDR1 and CDR2 from the germline V gene are SGHAT and FQNNGV. This CDR3 has 14 amino acids. Written as DNA, the CDR3 is TGTGCCAGCAGCCCCCCCGGACAGGTCTATGGCTACACCTTC. Its protein is CASSPPGQVYGYTF.

This rearrangement joins TRBV5-1 to TRBJ2-1, with 10 positions matching TRBD2. This CDR3 has 15 amino acids. The ends lost 0 bases at V and 8 bases at J; junction bases unmatched: 5. The germline CDR1 and CDR2 sequences are SGHRS and YFSETQ. The CDR3 reads CASSLGTSGKHEQFF. The CDR3 DNA sequence: TGCGCCAGCAGCTTGGGAACTAGCGGGAAGCATGAGCAGTTCTTC.

In nucleotides, the CDR3 is TGTGCCAGCAGTACTTATGGGAGCTCCTACGAGCAGTACTTC. Translating gives CASSTYGSSYEQYF. J is TRBJ2-7 and V is TRBV6-2 or TRBV6-3; tentative D call: TRBD2 (5 bases). Looked up from germline, CDR1 is MNHEY and CDR2 is SVGEGT. V was trimmed by 5 bases and J by 0 bases, leaving 11 bases between them. The CDR3 extends over 14 amino acids.

The CDR3 region is CASSYGGSGANVLTF. The CDR3 bases are TGTGCCAGCAGTTATGGGGGCTCAGGGGCCAACGTCCTGACTTTC. The genes are TRBV6-2 or TRBV6-3 and TRBJ2-6; a possible D gene is TRBD1 (6 bases). This CDR3 is built from 15 residues. Germline V gives CDR1 MNHEY, CDR2 SVGEGT. V lost 3 bases, J lost 4 bases, and 10 bases lay in between.

The chain recombines TRBV3-1 (or the pseudogene TRBV3-2) with TRBJ2-7; weak D call: TRBD1 (6 bases). Germline V gives CDR1 LGHDT, CDR2 YNNKEL (reference sequence). With 4 bases removed from V and 4 bases from J, the gap between germline ends came to 11 bases. CDR3 length: 13 amino acids. The CDR3 nucleotides are TGTGCCAGCAGCCCGACAGGTGGGTACGAGCAGTACTTC. Protein: CASSPTGGYEQYF.

This chain uses TRBV18 with TRBJ2-2; D not resolved. The CDR3 has 18 residues. V was pared by 3 bases and J by 6 bases, with 23 bases between. From germline, CDR1 is KGHSH and CDR2 LQKENI. As DNA, the CDR3 is TGTGCCAGCTCACCGTTGGTCACCACCCTCCGAGAGGCCGGGGAGCTGTTTTTT. It encodes CASSPLVTTLREAGELFF.

In this sample, this clone turned up once. V gene TRBV4-2 combines with J gene TRBJ2-1; 7 bases line up with TRBD2. CDR1 is LGHNA and CDR2 is YNFKEQ in the germline V gene. The trim removed 4 bases at V and 0 bases at J, leaving 6 bases unmatched. This CDR3 has 16 residues. The CDR3 bases are TGTGCCAGCAGCCTACGTGGCGGGAGCTCCTACAATGAGCAGTTCTTC. Its translation: CASSLRGGSSYNEQFF.